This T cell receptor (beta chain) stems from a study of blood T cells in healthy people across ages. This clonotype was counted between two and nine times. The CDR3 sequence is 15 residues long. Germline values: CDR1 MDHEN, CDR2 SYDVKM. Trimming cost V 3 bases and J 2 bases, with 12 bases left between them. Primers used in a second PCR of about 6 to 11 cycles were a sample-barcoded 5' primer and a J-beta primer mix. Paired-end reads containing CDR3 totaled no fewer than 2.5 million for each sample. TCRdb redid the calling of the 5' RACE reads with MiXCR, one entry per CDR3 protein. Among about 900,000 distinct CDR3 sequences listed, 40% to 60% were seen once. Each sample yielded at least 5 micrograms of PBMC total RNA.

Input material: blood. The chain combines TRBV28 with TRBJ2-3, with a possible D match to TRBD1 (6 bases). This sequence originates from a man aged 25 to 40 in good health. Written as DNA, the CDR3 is TGTGCCAGCAGTTTCAGGGGTAGGATCACAGATACGCAGTATTTT. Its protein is CASSFRGRITDTQYF.